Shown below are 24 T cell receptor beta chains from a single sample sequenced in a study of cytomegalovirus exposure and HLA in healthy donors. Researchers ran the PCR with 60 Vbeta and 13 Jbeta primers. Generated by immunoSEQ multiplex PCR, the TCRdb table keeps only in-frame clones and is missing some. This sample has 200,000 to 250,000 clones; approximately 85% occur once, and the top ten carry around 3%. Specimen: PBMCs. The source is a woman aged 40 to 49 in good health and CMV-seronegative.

CDR3 DNA sequence: TGTGCCTGGAGTGTGGAAGGGGGCCGAGGTCAGCCCCAGCATTTT. This codes for CAWSVEGGRGQPQHF. The chain couples TRBV30 to TRBJ1-5; 7 positions match TRBD1. The junction had 8 bases not matched to a gene; V was cut back by 0 bases and J by 6 bases. CDR1 is GTSNPN and CDR2 is SVGIG in the germline V gene (reference sequence). This CDR3 has 15 residues.

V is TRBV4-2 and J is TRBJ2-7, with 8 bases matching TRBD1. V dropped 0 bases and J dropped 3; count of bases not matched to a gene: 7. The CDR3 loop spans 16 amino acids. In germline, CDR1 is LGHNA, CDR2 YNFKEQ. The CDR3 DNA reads TGTGCCAGCAGCCAAGATCGGGACAGGCTAGTCTACGAGCAGTACTTC. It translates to CASSQDRDRLVYEQYF.

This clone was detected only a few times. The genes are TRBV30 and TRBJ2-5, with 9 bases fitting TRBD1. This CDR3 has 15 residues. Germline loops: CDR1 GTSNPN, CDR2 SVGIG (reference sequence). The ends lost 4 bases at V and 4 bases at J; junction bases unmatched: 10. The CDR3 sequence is CAWTLGTGLLETQYF. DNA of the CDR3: TGTGCCTGGACCCTCGGGACAGGGCTTCTAGAGACCCAGTACTTC.

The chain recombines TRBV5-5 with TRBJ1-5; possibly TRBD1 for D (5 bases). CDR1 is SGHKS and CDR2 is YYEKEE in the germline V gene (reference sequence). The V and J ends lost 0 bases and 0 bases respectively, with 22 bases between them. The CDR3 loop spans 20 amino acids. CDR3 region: CASSLAAGKERGGSNQPQHF. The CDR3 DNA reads TGTGCCAGCAGCTTGGCCGCAGGGAAGGAAAGAGGTGGTAGCAATCAGCCCCAGCATTTT.

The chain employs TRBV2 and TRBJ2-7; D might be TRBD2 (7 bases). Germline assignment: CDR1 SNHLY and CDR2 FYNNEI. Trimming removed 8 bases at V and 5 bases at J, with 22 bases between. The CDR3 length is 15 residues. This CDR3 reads CASAPYREGLHEQYF. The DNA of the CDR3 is TGTGCCAGCGCACCCTACAGGGAGGGGTTGCACGAGCAGTACTTC.

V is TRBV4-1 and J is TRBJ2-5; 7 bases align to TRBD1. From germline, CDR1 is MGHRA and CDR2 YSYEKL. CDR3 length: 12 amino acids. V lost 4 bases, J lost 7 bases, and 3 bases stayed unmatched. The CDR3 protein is CASSPGGATQYF. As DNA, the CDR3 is TGCGCCAGCAGCCCAGGGGGAGCGACCCAGTACTTC.

As DNA, the CDR3 is TGTGCCAGCAGCTTAGATGGGACAGACAGCTCTGGAAACACCATATATTTT. This sequence encodes CASSLDGTDSSGNTIYF. The chain employs TRBV7-2 and TRBJ1-3; TRBD1 matches at 7 bases. This CDR3 contains 17 residues. The J segment lost 0 bases and the V segment lost 1 base, leaving 6 bases of the junction unmatched. In germline, CDR1 is SGHTA, CDR2 FQGNSA.

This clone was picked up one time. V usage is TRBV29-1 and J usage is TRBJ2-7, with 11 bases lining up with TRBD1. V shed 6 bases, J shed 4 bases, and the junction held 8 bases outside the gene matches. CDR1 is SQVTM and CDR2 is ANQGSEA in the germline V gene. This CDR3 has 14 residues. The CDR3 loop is CSVLTGTGGYEQYF. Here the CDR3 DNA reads TGCAGCGTCCTCACCGGGACAGGGGGTTACGAGCAGTACTTC.

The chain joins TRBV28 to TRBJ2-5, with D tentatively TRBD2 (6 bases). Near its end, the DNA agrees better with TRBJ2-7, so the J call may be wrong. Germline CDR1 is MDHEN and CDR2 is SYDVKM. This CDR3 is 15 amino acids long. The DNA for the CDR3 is TGTGCCAGCAGTTATCTAGCGCTCTCACCGTACGAGCAGTACTTC. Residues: CASSYLALSPYEQYF.

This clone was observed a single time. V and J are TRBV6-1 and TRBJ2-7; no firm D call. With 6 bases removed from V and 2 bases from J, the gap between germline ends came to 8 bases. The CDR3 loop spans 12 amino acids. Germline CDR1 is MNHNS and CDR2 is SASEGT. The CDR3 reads CASSIIAYEQYF. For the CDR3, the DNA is TGTGCCAGCAGCATCATAGCCTACGAGCAGTACTTC.

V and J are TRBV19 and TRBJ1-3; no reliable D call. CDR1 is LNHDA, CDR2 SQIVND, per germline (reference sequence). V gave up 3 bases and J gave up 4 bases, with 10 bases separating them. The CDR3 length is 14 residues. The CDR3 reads CASSIQDFGNTIYF. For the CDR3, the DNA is TGTGCCAGTAGTATCCAGGATTTCGGAAACACCATATATTTT.

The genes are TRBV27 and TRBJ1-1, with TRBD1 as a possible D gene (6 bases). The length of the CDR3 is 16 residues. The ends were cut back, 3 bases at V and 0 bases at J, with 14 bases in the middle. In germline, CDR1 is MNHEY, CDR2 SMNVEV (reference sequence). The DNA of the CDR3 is TGTGCCAGCAGTTTCAGGAACAGGGACCTGAACACTGAAGCTTTCTTT. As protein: CASSFRNRDLNTEAFF.

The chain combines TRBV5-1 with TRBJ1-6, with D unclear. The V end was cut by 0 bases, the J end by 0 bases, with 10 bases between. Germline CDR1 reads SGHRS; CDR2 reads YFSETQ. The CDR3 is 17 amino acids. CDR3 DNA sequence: TGCGCCAGCAGCTTGGTTAGCCTAAGCTCCTATAATTCACCCCTCCACTTT. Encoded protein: CASSLVSLSSYNSPLHF.

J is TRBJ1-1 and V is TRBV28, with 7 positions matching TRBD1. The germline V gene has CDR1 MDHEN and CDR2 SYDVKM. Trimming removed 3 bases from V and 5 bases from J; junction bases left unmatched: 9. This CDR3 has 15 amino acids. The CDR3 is CASSFSGRGSTEAFF. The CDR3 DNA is TGTGCCAGCAGTTTCAGCGGCAGGGGGAGTACTGAAGCTTTCTTT.

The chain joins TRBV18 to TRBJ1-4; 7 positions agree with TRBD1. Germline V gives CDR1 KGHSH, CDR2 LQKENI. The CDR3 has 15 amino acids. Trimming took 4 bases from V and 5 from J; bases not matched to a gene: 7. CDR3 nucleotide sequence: TGTGCCAGCTCACTTTTGGGACAGAGAAATGAAAAACTGTTTTTT. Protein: CASSLLGQRNEKLFF.

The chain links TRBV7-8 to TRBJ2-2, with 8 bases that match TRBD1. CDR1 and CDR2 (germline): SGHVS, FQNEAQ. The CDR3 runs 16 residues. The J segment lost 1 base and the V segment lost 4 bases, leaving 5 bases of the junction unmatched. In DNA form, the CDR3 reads TGTGCCAGCAGCTCAACCGGGACAGGGAACACCGGGGAGCTGTTTTTT. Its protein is CASSSTGTGNTGELFF. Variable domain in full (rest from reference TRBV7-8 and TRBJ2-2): GAGVSQSPRYKVAKRGQDVALRCDPISGHVSLFWYQQALGQGPEFLTYFQNEAQLDKSGLPSDRFFAERPEGSVSTLKIQRTQQEDSAVYLCASSSTGTGNTGELFFGEGSRLTVL.

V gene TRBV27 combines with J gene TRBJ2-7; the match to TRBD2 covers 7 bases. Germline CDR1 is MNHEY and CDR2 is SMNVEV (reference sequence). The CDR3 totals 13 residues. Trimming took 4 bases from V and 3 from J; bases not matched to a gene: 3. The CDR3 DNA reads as TGTGCCAGCAGTTATGGGGGGGGCTACGAGCAGTACTTC. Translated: CASSYGGGYEQYF.

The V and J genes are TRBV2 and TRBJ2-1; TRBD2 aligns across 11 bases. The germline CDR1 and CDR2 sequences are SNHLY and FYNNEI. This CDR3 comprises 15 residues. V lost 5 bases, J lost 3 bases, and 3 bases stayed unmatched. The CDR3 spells CASSLAGGIYNEQFF. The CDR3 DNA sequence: TGTGCCAGCAGTCTAGCGGGAGGCATCTACAATGAGCAGTTCTTC.

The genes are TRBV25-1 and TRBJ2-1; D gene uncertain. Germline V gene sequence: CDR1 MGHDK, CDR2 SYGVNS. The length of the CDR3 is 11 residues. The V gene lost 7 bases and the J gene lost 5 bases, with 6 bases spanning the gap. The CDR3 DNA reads TGTGCCAGCACCAGTCACAATGAGCAGTTCTTC. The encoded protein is CASTSHNEQFF.

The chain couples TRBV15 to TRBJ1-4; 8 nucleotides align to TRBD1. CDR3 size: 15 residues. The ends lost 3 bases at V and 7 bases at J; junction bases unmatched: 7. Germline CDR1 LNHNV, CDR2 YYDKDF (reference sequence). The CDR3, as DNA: TGTGCCACCAGCAGTAGCATAACAGGGGGTGAAAAACTGTTTTTT. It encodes CATSSSITGGEKLFF.

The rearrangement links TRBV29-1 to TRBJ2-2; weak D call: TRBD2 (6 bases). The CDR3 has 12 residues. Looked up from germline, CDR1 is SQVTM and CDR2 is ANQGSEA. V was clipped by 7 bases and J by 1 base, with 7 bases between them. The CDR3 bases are TGCAGCGCGGAGGGGAACACCGGGGAGCTGTTTTTT. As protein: CSAEGNTGELFF.

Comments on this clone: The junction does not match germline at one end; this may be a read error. CDR3: CPRARTGELFF. The CDR3 DNA sequence: TGTCCCAGGGCGAGGACCGGGGAGCTGTTTTTT. V gene TRBV27 combines with J gene TRBJ2-2, with D possibly matching TRBD1 (5 bases). The length of the CDR3 is 11 residues. CDR1 is MNHEY and CDR2 is SMNVEV in the germline V gene (reference sequence).

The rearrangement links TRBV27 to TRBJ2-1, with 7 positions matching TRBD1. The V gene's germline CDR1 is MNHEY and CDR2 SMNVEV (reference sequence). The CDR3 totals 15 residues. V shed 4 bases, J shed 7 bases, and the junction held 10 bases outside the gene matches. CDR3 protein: CASSYAGTVRNEQFF. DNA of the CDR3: TGTGCCAGCAGTTACGCCGGGACAGTGAGGAATGAGCAGTTCTTC.

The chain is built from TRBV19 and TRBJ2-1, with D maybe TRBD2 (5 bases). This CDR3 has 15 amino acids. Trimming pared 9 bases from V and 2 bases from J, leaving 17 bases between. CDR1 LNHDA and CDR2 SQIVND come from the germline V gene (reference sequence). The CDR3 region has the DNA TGTGCCAGCCTTCCCCCGGGATCTACCTACAATGAGCAGTTCTTC. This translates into CASLPPGSTYNEQFF.